This entry lists 12 T cell receptor beta chains sequenced from one sample in a study of cytomegalovirus exposure and HLA in healthy donors. The PCR contained 60 Vbeta and 13 Jbeta primers. Using immunoSEQ multiplex PCR, the repertoire was profiled, and TCRdb retains in-frame clones only, with some absent. This table holds about 120,000 clones, about 15% found once. Sequenced: PBMCs. The receptors come from a female donor in good health and CMV-seropositive.

This clone appeared a few times. This chain links TRBV30 with TRBJ2-5, with 10 bases that match TRBD2. The germline V gene has CDR1 GTSNPN and CDR2 SVGIG (reference sequence). This CDR3 is built from 17 residues. J lost 0 bases, V lost 4 bases, and 11 bases had no gene match. CDR3 in DNA: TGTGCCTGGAACGGAGGGCTAGCGGGAGCCAACCAAGAGACCCAGTACTTC. This sequence encodes CAWNGGLAGANQETQYF.

V gene TRBV4-3 combines with J gene TRBJ1-1, with D hard to call. V lost 0 bases and J 11 bases, leaving 16 bases between the germline ends. The CDR3 has 14 residues. Germline lookup yields CDR1 LGHNA and CDR2 YSLEER. CDR3: CASSQDSGYRRAFF. The CDR3 nucleotides read TGCGCCAGCAGCCAAGATTCGGGGTACAGACGGGCTTTCTTT.

About this clone: The CDR3 carries no conserved terminal phenylalanine or tryptophan, so it likely arises from a read error. The genes are TRBV29-1 and TRBJ1-2; D might be TRBD1 (6 bases). The V and J ends lost 6 bases and 7 bases respectively, with 24 bases between them. Per the germline V gene, CDR1 is SQVTM and CDR2 is ANQGSEA. This CDR3 has 15 residues. CDR3 nucleotides: TGCAGCGTCGCTACCGGGACAACTTGGGCGGGTGGCTACACCGTC. Amino acids: CSVATGTTWAGGYTV.

This clone occurred a few times. The chain uses TRBV2 and TRBJ1-3; possible D gene TRBD1, 5 bases. Germline CDR1 is SNHLY and CDR2 is FYNNEI. This CDR3 spans 13 amino acids. The V and J ends lost 4 bases and 3 bases respectively, with 7 bases between them. CDR3 in amino acids: CASSADSGNTIYF. CDR3 nucleotides: TGTGCCAGCAGTGCAGACAGTGGAAACACCATATATTTT.

The gene calls are TRBV9 and TRBJ1-2, with D perhaps TRBD1 (5 bases). Trimming pared 0 bases from V and 4 bases from J, leaving 10 bases between. Germline values: CDR1 SGDLS, CDR2 YYNGEE. CDR3 size: 14 residues. The CDR3: CASSVAGGVYGYTF. Written as DNA, the CDR3 is TGTGCCAGCAGCGTAGCGGGGGGGGTCTATGGCTACACCTTC.

The V and J genes are TRBV27 and TRBJ2-6; D not certain. Trimming cost V 3 bases and J 1 base, with 7 bases left between them. This CDR3 has 15 residues. Germline V gives CDR1 MNHEY, CDR2 SMNVEV (reference sequence). CDR3: CASSLFLSGANVLTF. DNA for the CDR3: TGTGCCAGCAGTTTGTTCTTATCTGGGGCCAACGTCCTGACTTTC.

The chain has TRBV5-1 and TRBJ1-1; D possibly corresponds to TRBD1 (6 bases). The germline V gene encodes CDR1 SGHRS and CDR2 YFSETQ. This CDR3 contains 15 residues. V lost 3 bases, J lost 1 base, and 13 bases lay in between. The chain's CDR3 is CASSSQGTTNTEAFF. CDR3 DNA: TGCGCCAGCAGCTCGCAGGGGACGACGAACACTGAAGCTTTCTTT.

This chain connects TRBV28 to TRBJ1-1; weak D call: TRBD1 (5 bases). Germline V gene sequence: CDR1 MDHEN, CDR2 SYDVKM. The V end lost 6 bases, the J end lost 2 bases, and 22 bases lay between the germline ends. The CDR3 totals 17 residues. The CDR3: CASRVFVPGQPNTEAFF. The CDR3 DNA follows: TGTGCCAGCAGGGTTTTCGTCCCAGGGCAGCCCAACACTGAAGCTTTCTTT.

This clone has just a few counts. V is TRBV9 and J is TRBJ2-7; 10 nucleotides align to TRBD1. Germline trimming cut 0 bases from V and 5 bases from J; bases unmatched to any gene: 2. Germline V gene data show CDR1 as SGDLS and CDR2 as YYNGEE. This CDR3 spans 14 amino acids. The CDR3 is CASSVGDRGHEQYF. The CDR3 DNA sequence: TGTGCCAGCAGCGTAGGGGACAGGGGCCACGAGCAGTACTTC.

This sequence joins TRBV9 and TRBJ1-2, with 10 bases matching TRBD1. V lost 1 base to trimming and J lost 8 bases; unmatched junction nucleotides: 5. The CDR3 runs to 14 residues. Germline V gives CDR1 SGDLS, CDR2 YYNGEE. The CDR3 coding sequence is TGTGCCAGCAGCGTAACCGGGACAGGGGACGGCTACACCTTC. It specifies CASSVTGTGDGYTF.

J is TRBJ1-1 and V is TRBV6-5; TRBD1 might be the D (5 bases). Germline assignment: CDR1 MNHEY and CDR2 SVGAGI. Trimming stripped 6 bases from V and 10 bases from J, with 12 bases between. The CDR3 covers 11 residues. The CDR3 DNA follows: TGTGCCAGCAGATTTAGGGGTGGAGCTTTCTTT. It specifies CASRFRGGAFF.

In this sample, this clone turned up once. V and J are TRBV30 and TRBJ2-3, with a weak D call TRBD2 (5 bases). The CDR3 sequence is 13 residues long. The V and J ends lost 4 bases and 6 bases respectively, with 14 bases between them. The germline V gene encodes CDR1 GTSNPN and CDR2 SVGIG (reference sequence). The CDR3 region is CAWNPGRMDTQYF. The CDR3, as DNA: TGTGCCTGGAATCCGGGAAGGATGGATACGCAGTATTTT.